These 25 T cell receptor beta chains were sequenced from one sample in a study of PD-L1 blockade in urothelial cancer. The data were produced by immunoSEQ multiplex PCR, yet TCRdb's version contains in-frame clones alone and is incomplete. The sample lists about 45,000 clones; almost 85% were seen once. The time point denotes: peripheral blood 6 weeks after treatment start. This material consisted of PBMCs, taken around atezolizumab (anti-PD-L1) treatment. These receptors were taken from a man between 60 and 70 years old with urothelial cancer.

The rearrangement uses TRBV5-1 and TRBJ1-2; 8 nucleotides agree with TRBD1. The CDR3 runs to 17 residues. Germline CDR1 reads SGHRS; CDR2 reads YFSETQ. V lost 0 bases and J lost 0; bases outside the gene matches: 7. The DNA of the CDR3 is TGCGCCAGCAGCTTGGGGACAGGGCTGAGCTCTAACTATGGCTACACCTTC. This sequence encodes CASSLGTGLSSNYGYTF.

V and J are TRBV6-1 and TRBJ2-7; D may be TRBD2 (7 bases). The CDR3 contains 16 residues. The V end was cut by 3 bases, the J end by 7 bases, with 22 bases between. The germline V gene has CDR1 MNHNS and CDR2 SASEGT. The CDR3 DNA sequence: TGTGCCAGCAGTGATCGAATTGTAGGGGGGGGCGGGGAGCAGTACTTC. It is translated as CASSDRIVGGGGEQYF.

The rearrangement links TRBV7-9 to TRBJ2-5; D is undetermined. This CDR3 contains 12 residues. Per germline, CDR1 SEHNR and CDR2 FQNEAQ (reference sequence). V was cut by 3 bases and J by 5 bases, with 7 bases left in between. The CDR3 loop is CASSLRMETQYF. The CDR3 nucleotides are TGTGCCAGCAGCTTGAGGATGGAGACCCAGTACTTC.

V is TRBV5-1 and J is TRBJ1-4, with D possibly matching TRBD1 (6 bases). V dropped 3 bases and J dropped 8 bases, with 14 bases sitting between them. The length of the CDR3 is 14 residues. CDR1 SGHRS and CDR2 YFSETQ come from the germline V gene. The CDR3 nucleotides read TGCGCCAGCAGCTCCGGGGGGCGTGGGGAAAAACTGTTTTTT. This encodes CASSSGGRGEKLFF.

This clone has only a few counts. This rearrangement joins TRBV7-2 to TRBJ2-1, with TRBD1 matching over 7 bases. Unmatched junction bases numbered 11, after V lost 5 bases and J lost 4 bases. The germline gives CDR1 SGHTA, CDR2 FQGNSA. The CDR3 spans 16 residues. CDR3 residues: CASSPTGTEPYNEQFF. The CDR3 region has the DNA TGTGCCAGCAGCCCCACCGGGACAGAGCCTTACAATGAGCAGTTCTTC. Complete variable domain (other parts from reference TRBV7-2 and TRBJ2-1): GAGVSQSPSNKVTEKGKDVELRCDPISGHTALYWYRQSLGQGLEFLIYFQGNSAPDKSGLPSDRFSAERTGGSVSTLTIQRTQQEDSAVYLCASSPTGTEPYNEQFFGPGTRLTVL.

This chain joins TRBV2 and TRBJ1-5; tentatively, D is TRBD1 (5 bases). The CDR3 extends over 14 amino acids. Germline values: CDR1 SNHLY, CDR2 FYNNEI. Trimming took off 5 bases at V and 6 bases at J, with 14 bases between the two ends. CDR3 DNA: TGTGCCAGCAGTCCGTCCAGGGTGGGTCAGCCCCAGCATTTT. As protein: CASSPSRVGQPQHF. The full variable domain, with the rest looked up from reference TRBV2 and TRBJ1-5, is EPEVTQTPSHQVTQMGQEVILRCVPISNHLYFYWYRQILGQKVEFLVSFYNNEISEKSEIFDDQFSVERPDGSNFTLKIRSTKLEDSAMYFCASSPSRVGQPQHFGDGTRLSIL.

The chain combines TRBV4-2 with TRBJ2-3; 8 bases line up with TRBD1. The CDR3 loop spans 16 amino acids. V shed 0 bases, J shed 3 bases, and the junction held 5 bases outside the gene matches. Germline loops: CDR1 LGHNA, CDR2 YNFKEQ. The CDR3 coding sequence is TGTGCCAGCAGCCAAGATGCACAGGGGGTAACAGATACGCAGTATTTT. This gives the protein CASSQDAQGVTDTQYF.

The sample holds a few counts of this clone. The chain has TRBV19 and TRBJ1-4; D ambiguous. In germline, CDR1 is LNHDA, CDR2 SQIVND (reference sequence). The CDR3 sequence is 12 residues long. Trimming stripped 8 bases from V and 8 bases from J, with 12 bases between. The CDR3 DNA reads TGTGCCAGTTTTGGGAGCGGCGAAAAACTGTTTTTT. Encoded protein: CASFGSGEKLFF.

The gene calls are TRBV7-2 and TRBJ2-2; 8 bases match TRBD2. CDR1 is SGHTA and CDR2 is FQGNSA in the germline V gene. The CDR3 consists of 16 residues. J lost 4 bases, V lost 3 bases, and 7 bases had no gene match. The CDR3 nucleotides are TGTGCCAGCAGCTTGGAACTAGCGGAACTCACCGGGGAGCTGTTTTTT. Translating it yields CASSLELAELTGELFF. Supplemented by reference TRBV7-2 and TRBJ2-2, the full variable domain reads GAGVSQSPSNKVTEKGKDVELRCDPISGHTALYWYRQSLGQGLEFLIYFQGNSAPDKSGLPSDRFSAERTGGSVSTLTIQRTQQEDSAVYLCASSLELAELTGELFFGEGSRLTVL.

The DNA for the CDR3 is TGTGCCAGCAGTTACCGCTCGGGGGAGCCCCAGCATTTT. Amino acids: CASSYRSGEPQHF. This chain joins TRBV6-6 and TRBJ1-5; the D gene is possibly TRBD1 (5 bases). The germline V gene has CDR1 MNHNY and CDR2 SVGAGI (reference sequence). CDR3 length: 13 amino acids. The V end was cut by 2 bases, the J end by 8 bases, with 10 bases between.

This clone was counted only a few times. J is TRBJ2-7 and V is TRBV30, with TRBD1 matching over 9 bases. V shed 2 bases and J 3 bases; nucleotides not matched to a gene: 5. The CDR3 runs 14 residues. Germline V gene data show CDR1 as GTSNPN and CDR2 as SVGIG (reference sequence). The CDR3: CAWSRRTGDYEQYF. Written as DNA, the CDR3 is TGTGCCTGGAGTCGCCGGACAGGGGACTACGAGCAGTACTTC.

Many counts were recorded for this clone. This chain joins TRBV7-8 and TRBJ1-5, with 10 bases identical to TRBD1. The CDR3 loop spans 17 amino acids. Germline values: CDR1 SGHVS, CDR2 FQNEAQ. V lost 6 bases, J lost 0 bases, and 8 bases stayed unmatched. In DNA, the CDR3 is TGTGCCAGCAGTAGGGGACAGGGGCCCAATAGCAATCAGCCCCAGCATTTT. Translation gives CASSRGQGPNSNQPQHF. The complete variable domain, with remaining parts taken from reference TRBV7-8 and TRBJ1-5, reads GAGVSQSPRYKVAKRGQDVALRCDPISGHVSLFWYQQALGQGPEFLTYFQNEAQLDKSGLPSDRFFAERPEGSVSTLKIQRTQQEDSAVYLCASSRGQGPNSNQPQHFGDGTRLSIL.

The V call is TRBV28, the J call TRBJ1-2; D gene unclear. V was clipped by 3 bases and J by 1 base, with 3 bases between them. From germline, CDR1 is MDHEN and CDR2 SYDVKM. The CDR3 totals 12 residues. The chain's CDR3 is CASSFSNYGYTF. The CDR3 DNA sequence: TGTGCCAGCAGTTTTAGTAACTATGGCTACACCTTC.

The rearrangement links TRBV10-3 to TRBJ2-1; TRBD1 aligns across 8 bases. The junction had 10 bases not matched to a gene; V was cut back by 10 bases and J by 8 bases. This CDR3 region has 13 residues. Per germline, CDR1 ENHRY and CDR2 SYGVKD. In DNA, the CDR3 is TGTGCCACCCAGACGGACAGGGACGATGAGCAGTTCTTC. It translates to CATQTDRDDEQFF.

This chain links TRBV12-5 with TRBJ2-7; 8 bases are shared with TRBD1. V lost 2 bases to trimming and J lost 12 bases; unmatched junction nucleotides: 12. Looked up from germline, CDR1 is LGHNT and CDR2 is FRNRAP. The CDR3 length is 14 residues. DNA for the CDR3: TGTGCTAGTGGTTTGCCCTCCCGGGACAGGTGTCCGTACTTC. It encodes CASGLPSRDRCPYF.

Remarks on this clone: Other DNA sequences in this sample translate to the same CDR3. The chain uses TRBV28 and TRBJ1-2, with D possibly matching TRBD1 (6 bases). This CDR3 contains 15 residues. V lost 5 bases and J lost 4, with 17 bases in between. CDR1 and CDR2 (germline): MDHEN, SYDVKM. The CDR3 protein is CASSPAGGGSYGYTF. The CDR3 region has the DNA TGTGCCAGCAGTCCCGCGGGAGGGGGAAGCTATGGCTACACCTTC.

The V and J genes are TRBV28 and TRBJ1-1; the D gene is possibly TRBD1 (6 bases). The V gene lost 6 bases and the J gene lost 4 bases, with 18 bases spanning the gap. The CDR3 contains 15 residues. Germline CDR1 reads MDHEN; CDR2 reads SYDVKM. The CDR3 loop is CASSRPQGQSTEAFF. The CDR3, as DNA: TGTGCCAGCAGCCGGCCCCAGGGGCAGAGCACTGAAGCTTTCTTT.

This clone was counted a few times. The chain employs TRBV2 and TRBJ2-1; 8 bases are a match to TRBD2. Germline CDR1 reads SNHLY; CDR2 reads FYNNEI. The trim removed 7 bases at V and 2 bases at J, leaving 7 bases unmatched. The CDR3 has 15 residues. CDR3 DNA sequence: TGTGCCAGCAATCCTCCGGGACTAGCCTACAATGAGCAGTTCTTC. This encodes CASNPPGLAYNEQFF.

V is TRBV28 and J is TRBJ1-2; 8 bases fit TRBD1. V trimming: 3 bases; J trimming: 4 bases; junction bases outside the gene matches: 4. Germline CDR1 and CDR2: MDHEN and SYDVKM. This CDR3 region has 14 residues. CDR3 residues: CASSLSDRVYGYTF. The CDR3 coding sequence is TGTGCCAGCAGTTTGTCGGACAGGGTCTATGGCTACACCTTC.

This sequence joins TRBV5-1 and TRBJ2-2; no definite D call. With 1 base removed from V and 0 bases from J, the gap between germline ends came to 4 bases. Germline V gene sequence: CDR1 SGHRS, CDR2 YFSETQ. The CDR3 has 14 residues. The CDR3 protein is CASSLSSNTGELFF. CDR3 sequence (DNA): TGCGCCAGCAGCTTGTCATCGAACACCGGGGAGCTGTTTTTT.

This clone appeared a single time. This sequence joins TRBV6-1 and TRBJ2-3, with 13 bases lining up with TRBD2. V lost 10 bases and J lost 4; bases outside the gene matches: 8. This CDR3 is built from 15 residues. CDR1 is MNHNS, CDR2 SASEGT, per germline. CDR3 sequence reads: CATRLAGGWADTQYF. The CDR3 DNA is TGTGCCACCCGACTAGCGGGGGGTTGGGCAGATACGCAGTATTTT.

V gene TRBV9 combines with J gene TRBJ2-2, with 8 bases matching TRBD2. The J segment lost 0 bases and the V segment lost 4 bases, leaving 5 bases of the junction unmatched. The CDR3 consists of 16 residues. The V gene's germline CDR1 is SGDLS and CDR2 YYNGEE. This CDR3 reads CASSPGLAANTGELFF. CDR3 coding DNA: TGTGCCAGCAGCCCAGGACTAGCAGCGAACACCGGGGAGCTGTTTTTT.

V usage is TRBV11-2 and J usage is TRBJ2-5; perhaps TRBD2 as D (5 bases). CDR3 length equals 11 residues. Germline V gene sequence: CDR1 SGHAT, CDR2 FQNNGV. The V gene lost 8 bases and the J gene lost 4 bases, with 8 bases spanning the gap. CDR3 in DNA: TGTGCCAGCGGGAGTCCAGAGACCCAGTACTTC. This translates into CASGSPETQYF.

The chain joins TRBV5-1 to TRBJ1-4, with TRBD1 matching over 8 bases. J was trimmed by 8 bases and V by 7 bases; bases with no gene match: 10. This CDR3 comprises 14 residues. Looked up from germline, CDR1 is SGHRS and CDR2 is YFSETQ. CDR3 in amino acids: CASATAGGQEKLFF. The CDR3 DNA reads as TGCGCCAGCGCCACGGCAGGGGGCCAGGAAAAACTGTTTTTT.

This chain joins TRBV18 and TRBJ2-6; weak D call: TRBD2 (7 bases). V dropped 3 bases and J dropped 4 bases, with 13 bases sitting between them. The CDR3 loop spans 16 amino acids. Germline CDR1 is KGHSH and CDR2 is LQKENI. CDR3 sequence: CASSPSAGAGANVLTF. The CDR3 nucleotides are TGTGCCAGCTCACCGAGCGCGGGGGCGGGGGCCAACGTCCTGACTTTC.